The clone carrying this TCR beta chain has ten or more counts. This record comes from a study of regulatory T cells in long-lasting Graves disease. TCR beta libraries were built with iRepertoire HTBI primers and Arm-PCR of CDR3 regions. TCRdb independently ran MiXCR on the multiplex PCR reads; one entry per CDR3 protein. The sample includes just over 600,000 distinct CDR3 sequences, approximately 15% of them seen just once. This sample's time point: newly diagnosed GD, antithyroid drugs for less than 3 months. Making the TCR library involved RNA that had been extracted from PBMCs. In this cohort, patients came from an endocrinology department located in Xi'an, China. From germline, CDR1 is MNHNS and CDR2 SASEGT. Trimming cost V 2 bases and J 4 bases, with 12 bases left between them. The CDR3 has 14 amino acids. The data also belong to a second study, concerning T cells in Graves' hyperthyroidism and ophthalmopathy. From that study: The hyperthyroidism patients had all been newly diagnosed, and their disease duration was under 2 months. Their ages ranged from 18 to 65 years. The primer set for the first-round RT-PCR of the TCR CDR3 was HTBI.

Material: peripheral blood mononuclear cells (PBMCs), obtained at new diagnosis, from a patient treated with antithyroid drugs. The TCR sequence derives from a woman in her twenties or thirties with Graves disease. The chain has TRBV6-1 and TRBJ2-7; D might be TRBD1 (5 bases). The chain's CDR3 is CASSEQGEVYEQYF. CDR3 DNA: TGTGCCAGCAGTGAACAGGGTGAAGTTTACGAGCAGTACTTC.